This TCR beta chain derives from a study of CD8+CD57+ T cells in acquired aplastic anemia. Notes on the study in general: Common to patients and controls were 25 to 30 CD8+ CDR3 sequences.

The patients chosen for sequencing had shown expansion of CD8+CD57+ cells (detected by flow cytometry). Severe acquired aplastic anemia was present in all patients. This clonotype has only a few counts. As yet, its antigen is unknown. The junction and the germline gene differ at one end; a read error may be behind it. Profiles of TCR beta VDJ and CDR3 were generated from a genomic DNA template. TCRdb reprocessed the reads via MiXCR and lists one record per CDR3 protein. The sample yields fewer than 200,000 distinct CDR3 sequences, around 48% seen once. The CDR3 runs to 13 residues. The germline gives CDR1 SNHLY, CDR2 FYNNEI.

The chain has TRBV2 and TRBJ2-2; TRBD1 aligns across 8 bases. Material: sorted CD4+, CD8+, or CD8+CD57+ T cells (not recorded which) from PBMCs. This TCR derives from a human donor with aplastic anemia. CDR3 DNA: TGTGCCAGCAAAAGGACAGGGCTCCCGGGGAGCTGTTTT. Its protein is CASKRTGLPGSCF.